This entry lists 15 T cell receptor beta chains sequenced from one sample in a study of regulatory T cells in long-lasting Graves disease. Sequencing libraries for TCR beta were prepared with iRepertoire HTBI primers and Arm-PCR of CDR3 regions. TCRdb reprocessed the multiplex PCR reads via MiXCR and lists one record per CDR3 protein. This table has roughly 500,000 distinct CDR3 sequences, less than 25% appearing once. The time point was: persistent/refractory GD, antithyroid drugs over 5 years with positive TRAb. The authors made the TCR library using RNA they extracted from PBMCs. The input for sequencing was peripheral blood mononuclear cells (PBMCs), taken when the disease was refractory, from a patient treated with antithyroid drugs. Every receptor here comes from a female donor with Graves disease.

The chain joins TRBV4-1 to TRBJ1-5; tentatively, D is TRBD1 (5 bases). There are 15 residues in the CDR3. Germline lookup yields CDR1 MGHRA and CDR2 YSYEKL. V shed 4 bases and J shed 7 bases, with 17 bases lying between them. CDR3 region: CASSRTVGAAQPQHF. CDR3 bases: TGCGCCAGCAGCCGAACGGTTGGGGCGGCCCAGCCCCAGCATTTT.

The chain uses TRBV28 and TRBJ2-3; 10 bases agree with TRBD2. The CDR3 length is 16 residues. Unmatched junction bases numbered 6, after V lost 4 bases and J lost 2 bases. The germline V gene has CDR1 MDHEN and CDR2 SYDVKM. Here the CDR3 reads CASSSPLAGVTDTQYF. In DNA form, the CDR3 reads TGTGCCAGCAGTTCCCCCCTAGCGGGAGTCACAGATACGCAGTATTTT.

This clonotype has a handful of counts. This chain connects TRBV29-1 to TRBJ1-2; TRBD1 matches at 8 bases. J lost 8 bases, V lost 7 bases, and 18 bases had no gene match. The CDR3 spans 15 residues. Germline assignment: CDR1 SQVTM and CDR2 ANQGSEA. CDR3 sequence: CSAKIAGTGLDGYTF. In DNA form, the CDR3 reads TGCAGCGCCAAGATCGCCGGGACAGGTCTTGACGGCTACACCTTC.

This clonotype was picked up many times. The chain links TRBV30 to TRBJ1-1; no definite D call. The V end was cut by 4 bases, the J end by 2 bases, with 5 bases between. The CDR3 has 11 residues. Germline lookup yields CDR1 GTSNPN and CDR2 SVGIG (reference sequence). CDR3 in amino acids: CAWTTNTEAFF. The CDR3 bases are TGTGCCTGGACGACTAACACTGAAGCTTTCTTT. The full variable domain, completed using reference TRBV30 and TRBJ1-1, is SQTIHQWPATLVQPVGSPLSLECTVEGTSNPNLYWYRQAAGRGLQLLFYSVGIGQISSEVPQNLSASRPQDRQFILSSKKLLLSDSGFYLCAWTTNTEAFFGQGTRLTVV.

There are many counts of this clonotype. This sequence joins TRBV7-6 and TRBJ1-1; D is ambiguous. The CDR3 totals 14 residues. Germline lookup yields CDR1 SGHVS and CDR2 FNYEAQ. Trimming took off 1 base at V and 3 bases at J, with 9 bases between the two ends. The CDR3 sequence is CASSLDSGYTEAFF. CDR3 sequence (DNA): TGTGCCAGCAGCTTAGATTCTGGCTACACTGAAGCTTTCTTT.

This clonotype has a count of ten or more. This chain uses TRBV6-5 with TRBJ2-7; a weak D match, TRBD1 (6 bases). CDR3 length: 14 residues. The germline CDR1 and CDR2 sequences are MNHEY and SVGAGI. V was clipped by 3 bases and J by 4 bases, with 13 bases between them. The CDR3 sequence: CASSYKGQGYEQYF. The DNA for the CDR3 is TGTGCCAGCAGTTATAAGGGCCAGGGGTACGAGCAGTACTTC.

This clonotype was counted only a few times. The chain recombines TRBV5-1 with TRBJ1-1; D uncertain. Deletions cut 0 bases from V and 2 bases from J, with 8 bases between. Germline CDR1 SGHRS, CDR2 YFSETQ. The CDR3 has 14 amino acids. CDR3 coding DNA: TGCGCCAGCAGCTTGGTACCCTTCAACACTGAAGCTTTCTTT. Protein sequence: CASSLVPFNTEAFF.

This chain joins TRBV10-2 and TRBJ1-5; D gene uncertain. The CDR3 extends over 11 amino acids. V was shortened by 3 bases and J by 6 bases, with 3 bases between the two germline ends. Looked up from germline, CDR1 is WSHSY and CDR2 is SAAADI. The CDR3 reads CASSDGQPQHF. Written as DNA, the CDR3 is TGCGCCAGCAGTGATGGTCAGCCCCAGCATTTT.

The table lists this clonotype with many counts. The chain employs TRBV2 and TRBJ2-7, with 9 bases identical to TRBD1. The CDR3 runs 13 residues. Germline CDR1 SNHLY, CDR2 FYNNEI. The trim removed 8 bases at V and 3 bases at J, leaving 5 bases unmatched. The CDR3 bases are TGTGCCAGCGGGGACAGGGTGTTCTACGAGCAGTACTTC. It yields the protein CASGDRVFYEQYF.

At least ten counts were recorded for this clonotype. The rearrangement joins TRBV11-2 to TRBJ2-7; TRBD2 agrees at 8 bases. Trimming took 2 bases from V and 4 from J; bases not matched to a gene: 13. CDR1 is SGHAT, CDR2 FQNNGV, per germline. This CDR3 has 17 residues. CDR3 loop: CASSLRREGQREYEQYF. DNA of the CDR3: TGTGCCAGCAGCTTACGACGGGAGGGACAAAGGGAATACGAGCAGTACTTC. Full variable domain (remainder filled in from reference TRBV11-2 and TRBJ2-7): EAGVAQSPRYKIIEKRQSVAFWCNPISGHATLYWYQQILGQGPKLLIQFQNNGVVDDSQLPKDRFSAERLKGVDSTLKIQPAKLEDSAVYLCASSLRREGQREYEQYFGPGTRLTVT.

This clonotype was counted many times. This rearrangement joins TRBV12-3 or TRBV12-4 to TRBJ1-2; possibly TRBD1 for D (5 bases). The CDR3 is 14 amino acids. V lost 6 bases, J lost 1 base, and 12 bases lay in between. The CDR3 region is CASRPWGLNYGYTF. CDR3 bases: TGTGCCAGCAGACCTTGGGGCCTTAACTATGGCTACACCTTC.

This clonotype was observed many times. The rearrangement uses TRBV28 and TRBJ1-1; D remains ambiguous. Germline-derived CDR1 and CDR2 are MDHEN and SYDVKM. Trimming removed 5 bases from V and 2 bases from J, with 15 bases in between. The CDR3 extends over 15 amino acids. Here the CDR3 DNA reads TGTGCCAGCAGTGGGGTCGAAACCAAAAACACTGAAGCTTTCTTT. Its translation is CASSGVETKNTEAFF.

In this sample, this clonotype turned up a few times. The chain joins TRBV4-1 to TRBJ2-7; 13 nucleotides agree with TRBD2. This CDR3 comprises 17 residues. Trimming cost V 0 bases and J 0 bases; bases outside gene matches: 2. Germline V gene lookup returns CDR1 MGHRA and CDR2 YSYEKL. This chain's CDR3 is CASSQEGLAGSSYEQYF. The CDR3 DNA follows: TGCGCCAGCAGCCAAGAGGGACTAGCGGGAAGCTCCTACGAGCAGTACTTC.

In this sample, this clonotype turned up many times. This rearrangement joins TRBV5-1 to TRBJ2-4; D call uncertain. The CDR3 spans 11 residues. V lost 5 bases, J lost 6 bases, and 6 bases lay in between. Germline lookup yields CDR1 SGHRS and CDR2 YFSETQ. The chain's CDR3 is CASRDTNIQYF. The CDR3 DNA reads as TGCGCCAGCAGAGATACAAACATTCAGTACTTC.

The V and J genes are TRBV5-6 and TRBJ2-2; a weak D match, TRBD1 (6 bases). The CDR3 runs 15 residues. Per the germline V gene, CDR1 is SGHDT and CDR2 is YYEEEE. The V end lost 5 bases, the J end lost 0 bases, and 11 bases lay between the germline ends. The CDR3 sequence: CASRPGQTNTGELFF. The CDR3 DNA sequence: TGTGCCAGCAGGCCGGGACAAACGAACACCGGGGAGCTGTTTTTT.